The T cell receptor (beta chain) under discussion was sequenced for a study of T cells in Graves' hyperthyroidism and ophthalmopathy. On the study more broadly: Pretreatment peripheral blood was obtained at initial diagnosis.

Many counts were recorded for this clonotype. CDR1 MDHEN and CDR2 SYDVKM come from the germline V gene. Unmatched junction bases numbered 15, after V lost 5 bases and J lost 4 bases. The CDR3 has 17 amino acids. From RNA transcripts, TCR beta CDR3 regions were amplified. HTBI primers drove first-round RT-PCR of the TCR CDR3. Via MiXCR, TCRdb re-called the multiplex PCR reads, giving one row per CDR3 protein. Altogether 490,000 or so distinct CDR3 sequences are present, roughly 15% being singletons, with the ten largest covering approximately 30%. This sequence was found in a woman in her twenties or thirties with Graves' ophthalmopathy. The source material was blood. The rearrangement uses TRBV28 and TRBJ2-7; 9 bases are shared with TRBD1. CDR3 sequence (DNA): TGTGCCAGCAGTGCCAGACAGGGGGGGACAGCGGCGTACGAGCAGTACTTC. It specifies CASSARQGGTAAYEQYF.